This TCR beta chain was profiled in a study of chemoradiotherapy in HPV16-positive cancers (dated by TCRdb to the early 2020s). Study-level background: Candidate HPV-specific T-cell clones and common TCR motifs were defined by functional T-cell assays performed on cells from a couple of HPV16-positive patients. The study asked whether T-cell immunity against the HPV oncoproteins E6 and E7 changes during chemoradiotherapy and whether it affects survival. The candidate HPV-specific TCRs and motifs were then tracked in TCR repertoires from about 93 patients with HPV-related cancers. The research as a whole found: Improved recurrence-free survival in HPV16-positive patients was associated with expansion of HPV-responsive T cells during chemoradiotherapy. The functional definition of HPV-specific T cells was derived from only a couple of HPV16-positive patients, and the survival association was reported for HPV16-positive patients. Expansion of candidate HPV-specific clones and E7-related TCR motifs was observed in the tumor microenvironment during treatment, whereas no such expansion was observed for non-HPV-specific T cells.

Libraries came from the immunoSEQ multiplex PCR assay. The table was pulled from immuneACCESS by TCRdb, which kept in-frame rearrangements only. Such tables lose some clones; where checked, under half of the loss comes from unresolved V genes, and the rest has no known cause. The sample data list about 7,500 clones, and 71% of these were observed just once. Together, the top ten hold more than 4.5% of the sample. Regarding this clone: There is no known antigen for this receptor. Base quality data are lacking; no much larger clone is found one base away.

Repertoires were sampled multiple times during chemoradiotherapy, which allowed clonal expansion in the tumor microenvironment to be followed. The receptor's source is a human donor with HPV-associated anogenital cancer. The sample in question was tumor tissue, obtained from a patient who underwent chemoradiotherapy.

The sequenced DNA: TGTGCCAGCAGTGTCCTGCGGACAGGGATCACCTACGAGCAGTACTTC. Translated, it gives CASSVLRTGITYEQYF. The chain links TRBV25-1 with TRBJ2-7, with TRBD1 identical over 8 junction bases. From the cysteine up to the phenylalanine, the CDR3 has a length of 16 residues. The entry retains the CDR3 DNA only, 48 bases that are in frame from base 1. The junction shows trimming of 4 bases on V and 2 bases on J, and the gene matches do not reach 10 bases of it. Reading the germline V gene gives CDR1 MGHDK and CDR2 SYGVNS.